One and the same sample provided the 6 T cell receptor beta chains below, sequenced in a study of T cell repertoires in cytomegalovirus infection. MiXCR, run by TCRdb on the reads, gives a single entry per CDR3 protein. The sample lists about 130,000 distinct CDR3 sequences, around 32% occurring once. No cognate antigen is known for these TCRs. The sample consisted of CD8+ T cells from cultured PBMCs, taken from culture after CMV antigen stimulation. The receptors were gathered from a human donor in good health (CMV status not recorded). Some clones in this sample may be carry-over from other donors' samples.

This chain connects TRBV7-9 to TRBJ2-7; D gene unclear. Germline CDR1 reads SEHNR; CDR2 reads FQNEAQ (reference sequence). The CDR3 covers 13 residues. Trimming took off 0 bases at V and 7 bases at J, with 10 bases between the two ends. CDR3 sequence (DNA): TGTGCCAGCAGCTTAGCGGCTCCCCGGGAGCAGTACTTC. This sequence encodes CASSLAAPREQYF.

CDR3 residues: CASLQEGTGVEKLFF. CDR3 in DNA: TGTGCCAGTTTGCAGGAGGGGACAGGGGTCGAAAAACTGTTTTTT. The genes are TRBV7-6 and TRBJ1-4; 10 bases align to TRBD1. The CDR3 consists of 15 residues. Germline assignment: CDR1 SGHVS and CDR2 FNYEAQ. The ends lost 9 bases at V and 8 bases at J; junction bases unmatched: 12.

The chain is built from TRBV7-6 and TRBJ1-2; a weak D match, TRBD1 (6 bases). Trimming left V 4 bases short and J 6 bases short, with 24 bases between. CDR3 length: 17 residues. Per the germline V gene, CDR1 is SGHVS and CDR2 is FNYEAQ. CDR3 protein: CASSSLGMEGVTDGYTF. The CDR3 nucleotides read TGTGCCAGCAGCTCACTAGGCATGGAGGGGGTAACAGATGGCTACACCTTC.

This chain uses TRBV19 with TRBJ2-1; 10 bases match TRBD2. The germline V gene has CDR1 LNHDA and CDR2 SQIVND (reference sequence). V shed 2 bases, J shed 4 bases, and the junction held 2 bases outside the gene matches. The length of the CDR3 is 15 residues. The CDR3 loop is CASSITSGAYNEQFF. Here the CDR3 DNA reads TGTGCCAGTAGTATAACTAGCGGGGCTTACAATGAGCAGTTCTTC.

As concerns this clonotype: An end of the junction differs from the germline gene, which may be a read error. The CDR3: CASNWTDTEAFF. DNA of the CDR3: TGTGCCAGCAATTGGACAGACACTGAAGCTTTTTTT. V usage is TRBV7-9 and J usage is TRBJ1-1; a weak D match, TRBD1 (6 bases). The CDR3 consists of 12 residues. Per germline, CDR1 SEHNR and CDR2 FQNEAQ (reference sequence).

This clonotype occurred a few times. The chain links TRBV4-1 to TRBJ1-2; TRBD1 might be the D (6 bases). This CDR3 contains 14 residues. Deletions cut 0 bases from V and 8 bases from J, with 13 bases between. From germline, CDR1 is MGHRA and CDR2 YSYEKL. The CDR3 here is CASSQDGTPGGYTF. The CDR3 coding sequence is TGCGCCAGCAGCCAAGATGGGACACCCGGAGGCTACACCTTC.